This T cell receptor beta chain was recovered during a study of cytomegalovirus exposure and HLA in healthy donors. Note on this clone: What it binds is not known.

V was shortened by 2 bases and J by 2 bases, with 13 bases between the two germline ends. Germline values: CDR1 KGHSH, CDR2 LQKENI. The CDR3 spans 15 residues. Overall study findings and caveats: CMV serostatus was the sole immune exposure data available. For most subjects, TCR beta sequences were reported to predict HLA-A and HLA-B alleles with accuracy. Later analysis associated a missense DCLRE1C variant with TCR beta V- and J-gene trimming. Whilst most TCR sequences proved rare, a subset of public TCRs occurred across many donors.

The PCR made use of 60 Vbeta and 13 Jbeta primers. Sequencing was performed with immunoSEQ multiplex PCR; in TCRdb, only in-frame clones are kept and a portion is missing. This table has 100,000 or so clones, roughly 81% appearing once. Sequenced material: PBMCs. The source is a man aged 40-50 years in good health and CMV-seronegative. The genes are TRBV18 and TRBJ2-7; D gene ambiguous. CDR3 DNA: TGTGCCAGCTCACCAACTGGGCCTACCGCCTACGAGCAGTACTTC. This sequence encodes CASSPTGPTAYEQYF.